Sequencing of this TCR beta chain was carried out in a study of blood T cell repertoires in COVID-19. Study context: Samples representing acute and convalescent COVID-19 were sourced from the United States, Italy and Spain. T cells, B-cell-depleted T cells, or PBMCs provided the cDNA or gDNA that served as material.

As originally analysed: Nucleated cell number was recorded as an estimate derived from reference gene primer amplification. The data were produced by immunoSEQ multiplex PCR, yet TCRdb's version contains in-frame clones alone and is incomplete. V and J calls and clone size are given by that table; D and trimming were obtained from the DNA. Of about 48,000 clones in the sample, approximately 85% were seen once. The germline V gene has CDR1 MNHEY and CDR2 SMNVEV (reference sequence). CDR3 length: 17 residues. V was shortened by 3 bases and J by 10 bases, with 26 bases between the two germline ends. The V gene is TRBV27, the J gene TRBJ2-3; tentatively, D is TRBD1 (6 bases). Sequenced: peripheral blood. The sequence derives from a man in his forties with acute or convalescent COVID-19. In nucleotides, the CDR3 is TGTGCCAGCAGTTTGATTAGGGTGGCAGGGGATATATCCGCGCAGTATTTT. Its protein is CASSLIRVAGDISAQYF.